Listed below are T cell receptor beta chains from one sample, sequenced in a study of T cell changes during pregnancy in multiple sclerosis. Method: immunoSEQ multiplex PCR; TCRdb's copy keeps in-frame clones and lacks some. This table holds approximately 22,000 clones, 70% to 90% found once. The sequencing used CD4+ T cells from peripheral blood mononuclear cells, collected in the first trimester of pregnancy. The source of these receptors is a female donor in good health, enrolled as a control in a pregnancy study. CDR3s include the opening cysteine and the closing phenylalanine or tryptophan. Fields, in order: V gene, D gene, J gene, clone size, CDR3 protein, CDR3 DNA. A D gene is named only where the DNA matches it firmly. Where a row states a size, it is once, few, many or the class of an expanded clone; other rows omit it.

V gene: TRBV6-5
D gene: -
J gene: TRBJ1-3
clone size: -
CDR3 protein: CASSYSALSGNTIYF
CDR3 DNA: TGTGCCAGCAGTTACTCGGCCCTCTCTGGAAACACCATATATTTT

V gene: TRBV7-8
D gene: -
J gene: TRBJ2-1
clone size: -
CDR3 protein: CASSSGTLSVHEQFF
CDR3 DNA: TGTGCCAGCAGCTCGGGGACACTCAGCGTGCATGAGCAGTTCTTC

V gene: TRBV5-1
D gene: TRBD1
J gene: TRBJ2-4
clone size: -
CDR3 protein: CASSLGTGGDIQYF
CDR3 DNA: TGCGCCAGCAGCTTGGGGACAGGGGGGGACATTCAGTACTTC

V gene: TRBV7-3
D gene: -
J gene: TRBJ2-7
clone size: -
CDR3 protein: CASSLSPAGHEQYF
CDR3 DNA: TGTGCCAGCAGCTTATCCCCGGCGGGTCACGAGCAGTACTTC

V gene: TRBV6-5
D gene: TRBD1
J gene: TRBJ2-7
clone size: -
CDR3 protein: CASSSPGGFTNEQYF
CDR3 DNA: TGTGCCAGCAGTTCGCCAGGGGGCTTTACGAACGAGCAGTACTTC

V gene: TRBV4-1
D gene: -
J gene: TRBJ1-1
clone size: -
CDR3 protein: CASSPSGRFTEAFF
CDR3 DNA: TGCGCCAGCAGCCCAAGTGGGCGCTTCACTGAAGCTTTCTTT

V gene: TRBV4-1
D gene: -
J gene: TRBJ2-1
clone size: -
CDR3 protein: CASSQGNRVKFYNEQFF
CDR3 DNA: TGCGCCAGCAGCCAAGGTAACAGGGTGAAGTTCTACAATGAGCAGTTCTTC

V gene: TRBV7-2
D gene: -
J gene: TRBJ2-3
clone size: -
CDR3 protein: CASSLSATTDTQYF
CDR3 DNA: TGTGCCAGCAGCTTATCGGCGACAACAGATACGCAGTATTTT

V gene: TRBV2
D gene: TRBD2
J gene: TRBJ2-2
clone size: once
CDR3 protein: CASSDIRAGGTSWELFF
CDR3 DNA: TGTGCCAGCAGTGACATACGAGCGGGAGGGACATCCTGGGAACTGTTTTTT

V gene: TRBV5-4
D gene: -
J gene: TRBJ1-1
clone size: -
CDR3 protein: CASSRPRTGRNTEAFF
CDR3 DNA: TGTGCCAGCAGCAGACCTAGAACGGGTCGGAACACTGAAGCTTTCTTT

V gene: TRBV11-2
D gene: -
J gene: TRBJ2-7
clone size: -
CDR3 protein: CASSSSSYEQYF
CDR3 DNA: TGTGCCAGCAGCTCCTCGTCCTACGAGCAGTACTTC

V gene: TRBV19
D gene: -
J gene: TRBJ2-4
clone size: -
CDR3 protein: CASRDSRKNIQYF
CDR3 DNA: TGTGCCAGTAGGGACTCAAGGAAAAACATTCAGTACTTC

V gene: TRBV5-1
D gene: TRBD2
J gene: TRBJ2-7
clone size: -
CDR3 protein: CASSLGRGGAGEQYF
CDR3 DNA: TGCGCCAGCAGCTTGGGTCGCGGGGGGGCGGGGGAGCAGTACTTC

V gene: TRBV18
D gene: -
J gene: TRBJ2-3
clone size: -
CDR3 protein: CASSPQQSKTQYF
CDR3 DNA: TGTGCCAGCTCACCACAACAGTCAAAAACGCAGTATTTT

V gene: TRBV11-2
D gene: TRBD2
J gene: TRBJ2-1
clone size: -
CDR3 protein: CASSSMGGSPYNEQFF
CDR3 DNA: TGTGCCAGCAGCTCAATGGGGGGGTCCCCCTACAATGAGCAGTTCTTC

V gene: TRBV5-6
D gene: TRBD1
J gene: TRBJ1-1
clone size: -
CDR3 protein: CASSLQGVVNTEAFF
CDR3 DNA: TGTGCCAGCAGCTTACAGGGGGTCGTGAACACTGAAGCTTTCTTT

V gene: TRBV2
D gene: TRBD2
J gene: TRBJ2-3
clone size: -
CDR3 protein: CASTRLAGVPDTQYF
CDR3 DNA: TGTGCCAGCACGAGACTAGCGGGAGTCCCAGATACGCAGTATTTT

V gene: TRBV28
D gene: TRBD1
J gene: TRBJ1-3
clone size: -
CDR3 protein: CASSEPTGQAMLGNTIYF
CDR3 DNA: TGTGCCAGCAGCGAACCGACAGGACAGGCAATGCTTGGAAACACCATATATTTT

V gene: TRBV7-2
D gene: -
J gene: TRBJ1-5
clone size: -
CDR3 protein: CASSEDSYNQPQHF
CDR3 DNA: TGTGCCAGCAGCGAGGACAGCTACAATCAGCCCCAGCATTTT

V gene: TRBV6-5
D gene: -
J gene: TRBJ1-6
clone size: -
CDR3 protein: CASSYNYDTDNSPLHF
CDR3 DNA: TGTGCCAGCAGTTACAATTACGACACTGATAATTCACCCCTCCACTTT

V gene: TRBV5-6
D gene: -
J gene: TRBJ2-2
clone size: -
CDR3 protein: CASSLGHSNTGELFF
CDR3 DNA: TGTGCCAGCAGCTTGGGACACTCGAACACCGGGGAGCTGTTTTTT

V gene: TRBV5-4
D gene: -
J gene: TRBJ2-2
clone size: -
CDR3 protein: CASSSGFGHGELFF
CDR3 DNA: TGTGCCAGCAGCTCGGGGTTCGGCCACGGGGAGCTGTTTTTT

V gene: TRBV7-2
D gene: -
J gene: TRBJ2-7
clone size: -
CDR3 protein: CASSLIASKQYF
CDR3 DNA: TGTGCCAGCAGCTTAATCGCCTCTAAGCAGTACTTC

V gene: TRBV30
D gene: -
J gene: TRBJ1-2
clone size: -
CDR3 protein: CAWSSFIGYTF
CDR3 DNA: TGTGCCTGGAGTTCTTTTATAGGCTACACCTTC

V gene: TRBV10-3
D gene: TRBD2
J gene: TRBJ2-1
clone size: -
CDR3 protein: CAIQRGLEVNEQFF
CDR3 DNA: TGTGCCATCCAAAGGGGACTAGAGGTAAATGAGCAGTTCTTC

V gene: TRBV30
D gene: -
J gene: TRBJ1-1
clone size: once
CDR3 protein: CAWGRGSTEAFF
CDR3 DNA: TGTGCCTGGGGCCGGGGAAGCACTGAAGCTTTCTTT

V gene: TRBV6-1
D gene: -
J gene: TRBJ1-3
clone size: -
CDR3 protein: CASSEGVRGNTIYF
CDR3 DNA: TGTGCCAGCAGTGAAGGAGTTCGTGGAAACACCATATATTTT

V gene: TRBV5-1
D gene: -
J gene: TRBJ2-5
clone size: -
CDR3 protein: CASSLEAGREETQYF
CDR3 DNA: TGCGCCAGCAGCCTAGAAGCGGGCAGAGAAGAGACCCAGTACTTC

V gene: TRBV27
D gene: TRBD2
J gene: TRBJ2-1
clone size: -
CDR3 protein: CASSFGSSGYGEQFF
CDR3 DNA: TGTGCCAGCAGTTTCGGGTCTAGCGGGTACGGTGAGCAGTTCTTC

V gene: TRBV6-6
D gene: TRBD1
J gene: TRBJ2-7
clone size: -
CDR3 protein: CASRGQGALYEQYF
CDR3 DNA: TGTGCCAGCAGGGGACAGGGGGCTCTCTACGAGCAGTACTTC

V gene: TRBV2
D gene: -
J gene: TRBJ1-2
clone size: -
CDR3 protein: CASSASQTEGYTF
CDR3 DNA: TGTGCCAGCAGTGCGTCCCAGACGGAGGGCTACACCTTC